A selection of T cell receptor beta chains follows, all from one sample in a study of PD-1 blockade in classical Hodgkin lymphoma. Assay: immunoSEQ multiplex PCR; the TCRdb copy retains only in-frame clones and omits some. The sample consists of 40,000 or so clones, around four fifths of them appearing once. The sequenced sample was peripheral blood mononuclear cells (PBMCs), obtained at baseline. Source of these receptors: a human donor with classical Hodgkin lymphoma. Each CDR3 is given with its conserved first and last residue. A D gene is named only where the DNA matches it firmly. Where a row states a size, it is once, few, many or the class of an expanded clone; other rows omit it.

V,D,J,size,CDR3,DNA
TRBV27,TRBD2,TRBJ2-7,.,CASSLQGGLGLANDEQYF,TGTGCCAGCAGTTTACAAGGCGGGCTGGGACTAGCAAACGACGAGCAGTACTTC
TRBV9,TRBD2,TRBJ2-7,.,CASSVGDHIAGVPYEQYF,TGTGCCAGCAGCGTAGGTGATCATATAGCGGGGGTCCCCTACGAGCAGTACTTC
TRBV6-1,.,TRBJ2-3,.,CASSESAEADTQYF,TGTGCCAGCAGTGAATCGGCGGAGGCAGATACGCAGTATTTT
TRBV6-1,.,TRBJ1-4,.,CASNTAPNEKLFF,TGTGCCAGCAATACAGCTCCTAATGAAAAACTGTTTTTT
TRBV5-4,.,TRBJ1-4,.,CASSPTPDLNEKLFF,TGTGCCAGCAGCCCGACCCCCGACCTTAATGAAAAACTGTTTTTT
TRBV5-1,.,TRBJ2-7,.,CASSRGESMQYF,TGCGCCAGCAGCCGAGGGGAATCGATGCAGTACTTC
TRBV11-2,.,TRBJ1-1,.,CASSLGGPDTEAFF,TGTGCCAGCAGCTTAGGGGGGCCGGACACTGAAGCTTTCTTT
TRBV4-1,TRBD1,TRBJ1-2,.,CASRTPGQGQNYGYTF,TGCGCCAGCAGAACGCCGGGACAGGGTCAAAACTATGGCTACACCTTC
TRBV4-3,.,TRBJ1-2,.,CASSQVVEGSGYGYTF,TGCGCCAGCAGCCAAGTAGTGGAAGGGTCGGGGTATGGCTACACCTTC
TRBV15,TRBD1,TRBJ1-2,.,CATSLGQEGYYGYTF,TGTGCCACCAGCCTAGGACAGGAGGGGTACTATGGCTACACCTTC
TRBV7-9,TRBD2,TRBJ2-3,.,CASSLGLAGPTDTQYF,TGTGCCAGCAGCTTGGGACTAGCGGGGCCGACAGATACGCAGTATTTT
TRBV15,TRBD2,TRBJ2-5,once,CATQRREGRETQYF,TGTGCCACCCAGCGCCGGGAGGGGCGGGAGACCCAGTACTTC
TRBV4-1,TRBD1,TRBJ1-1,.,CASSQGPGTGYTEAFF,TGCGCCAGCAGCCAAGGCCCTGGGACAGGGTACACTGAAGCTTTCTTT
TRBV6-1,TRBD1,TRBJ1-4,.,CASGRGQANEKLFF,TGTGCCAGCGGCAGGGGGCAGGCTAATGAAAAACTGTTTTTT
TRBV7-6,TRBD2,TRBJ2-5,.,CASSFREGETQYF,TGTGCCAGCAGCTTCAGGGAGGGAGAGACCCAGTACTTC
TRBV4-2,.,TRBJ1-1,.,CASSQDYLATPGAFF,TGTGCCAGCAGCCAAGACTACCTCGCGACTCCTGGGGCTTTCTTT
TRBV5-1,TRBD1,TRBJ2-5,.,CASSWDREGETQYF,TGCGCCAGCAGCTGGGACAGGGAGGGCGAGACCCAGTACTTC
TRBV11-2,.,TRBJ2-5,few,CASSFRGADQETQYF,TGTGCCAGCAGCTTTCGGGGCGCGGACCAAGAGACCCAGTACTTC
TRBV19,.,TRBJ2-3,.,CASSIGVTDTQYF,TGTGCCAGTAGTATAGGAGTTACAGATACGCAGTATTTT
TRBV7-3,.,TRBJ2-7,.,CASSLQGGAPYEQYF,TGTGCCAGCAGCCTCCAGGGGGGGGCCCCCTACGAGCAGTACTTC
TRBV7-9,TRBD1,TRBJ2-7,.,CASSLADRGYEQYF,TGTGCCAGCAGCCTTGCTGACAGGGGATACGAGCAGTACTTC
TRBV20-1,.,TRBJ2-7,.,CSARQDYEQYF,TGCAGTGCTAGACAGGACTACGAGCAGTACTTC
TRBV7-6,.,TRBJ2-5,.,CASSLEAGTETQYF,TGTGCCAGCAGCTTAGAGGCGGGTACGGAGACCCAGTACTTC